A selection of T cell receptor beta chains follows, all from one sample in a study of response to subunit inactivated influenza vaccine. TCRdb analysed the RT-PCR reads with MiXCR anew, one entry per CDR3 protein. The sample has some 190,000 distinct CDR3 sequences, approximately 14% seen once. The specimen was CD8+ T cells sorted from PBMCs, collected 5 days after vaccination. The receptors were gathered from a man aged 50 to 59 who received an inactivated influenza vaccine. Both conserved end residues are part of each CDR3. D genes are given only for firm matches. The listing skips clone size in some rows; elsewhere it reads once, few, many or a size class.

j_gene: TRBJ2-6; d_gene: TRBD1; v_gene: TRBV28; abundance: few; CDR3aa: CASSRDRDRENSGANVLTF
j_gene: TRBJ2-3; d_gene: -; v_gene: TRBV11-1; abundance: -; CDR3aa: CASSLAHAEYGTDTQYF
j_gene: TRBJ2-5; d_gene: TRBD2; v_gene: TRBV10-3; abundance: many; CDR3aa: CAIKAGVYQETQYF
j_gene: TRBJ2-5; d_gene: -; v_gene: TRBV7-8; abundance: -; CDR3aa: CASSLAPAGLQETQYF
j_gene: TRBJ2-5; d_gene: TRBD2; v_gene: TRBV20-1; abundance: -; CDR3aa: CSAPPHISGSGLETQYF
j_gene: TRBJ2-7; d_gene: TRBD1; v_gene: TRBV11-2; abundance: many; CDR3aa: CASSLGGQGYEQYF
j_gene: TRBJ1-2; d_gene: -; v_gene: TRBV11-2; abundance: -; CDR3aa: CASSLGGDYGYTF
j_gene: TRBJ2-7; d_gene: TRBD1; v_gene: TRBV29-1; abundance: -; CDR3aa: CSAKTGEPYEQYF
j_gene: TRBJ1-1; d_gene: TRBD1; v_gene: TRBV11-2; abundance: few; CDR3aa: CASSSTFRDRGGDTEAFF
j_gene: TRBJ2-1; d_gene: -; v_gene: TRBV25-1; abundance: few; CDR3aa: CASSDGPEGESEQFF
j_gene: TRBJ2-2; d_gene: -; v_gene: TRBV4-1; abundance: few; CDR3aa: CASSQRTVNTGELFF
j_gene: TRBJ1-5; d_gene: TRBD1; v_gene: TRBV11-2; abundance: -; CDR3aa: CASSLSDRGDYSNQPQHF
j_gene: TRBJ2-7; d_gene: -; v_gene: TRBV20-1; abundance: -; CDR3aa: CSAREGAYEQYF
j_gene: TRBJ2-2; d_gene: TRBD1; v_gene: TRBV10-3; abundance: -; CDR3aa: CAISEKGAVTGELFF
j_gene: TRBJ2-5; d_gene: -; v_gene: TRBV7-8; abundance: -; CDR3aa: CASSPMRSGETQYF
j_gene: TRBJ2-7; d_gene: TRBD2; v_gene: TRBV9; abundance: -; CDR3aa: CASSVAAGGIYEQYF
j_gene: TRBJ2-7; d_gene: -; v_gene: TRBV5-4; abundance: -; CDR3aa: CASSFRQPYEQYF
j_gene: TRBJ2-6; d_gene: TRBD1; v_gene: TRBV4-2; abundance: -; CDR3aa: CASSPRGDRAGGANVLTF
j_gene: TRBJ2-3; d_gene: TRBD2; v_gene: TRBV13; abundance: few; CDR3aa: CASSPRLAGVDTQYF
j_gene: TRBJ1-1; d_gene: TRBD1; v_gene: TRBV7-6; abundance: many; CDR3aa: CASSLTPAGPQGASAEAFF